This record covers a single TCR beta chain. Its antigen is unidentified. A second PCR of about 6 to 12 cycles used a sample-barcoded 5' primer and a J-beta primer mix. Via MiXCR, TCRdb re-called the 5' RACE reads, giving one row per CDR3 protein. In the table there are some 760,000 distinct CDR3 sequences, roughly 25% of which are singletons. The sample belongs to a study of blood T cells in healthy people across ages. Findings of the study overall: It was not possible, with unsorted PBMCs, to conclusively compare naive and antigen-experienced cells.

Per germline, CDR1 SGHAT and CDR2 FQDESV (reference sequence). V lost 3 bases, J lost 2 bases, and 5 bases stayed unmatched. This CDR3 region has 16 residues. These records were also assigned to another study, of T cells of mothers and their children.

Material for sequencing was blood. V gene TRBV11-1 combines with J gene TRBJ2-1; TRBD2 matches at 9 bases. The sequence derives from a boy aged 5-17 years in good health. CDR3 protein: CASSFPLAGTYNEQFF. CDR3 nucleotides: TGTGCCAGCAGCTTCCCCCTAGCGGGGACCTACAATGAGCAGTTCTTC.